The 16 T cell receptor beta chains given below trace back to one sample, sequenced in a study of CD8 T cells in Susac syndrome. Random hexamers primed reverse transcription of about 0.5 to 1 ug RNA. TCRdb re-analysed the immunoSEQ multiplex PCR reads in MiXCR, keeping a single row per CDR3 protein. The sample yields about 80,000 distinct CDR3 sequences, around 94% seen once. The sequencing input was CD8+ T cells from PBMCs. These receptors all stem from a human donor in good health.

The chain joins TRBV20-1 to TRBJ1-5; perhaps TRBD1 as D (6 bases). Germline values: CDR1 DFQATT, CDR2 SNEGSKA (reference sequence). This CDR3 has 15 residues. The V end was cut by 0 bases, the J end by 3 bases, with 12 bases between. DNA of the CDR3: TGCAGTGCTAGAGATTGGGGGGCCGACAATCAGCCCCAGCATTTT. It is translated as CSARDWGADNQPQHF.

The chain has TRBV20-1 and TRBJ1-5; 7 nucleotides line up with TRBD1. The CDR3 totals 15 residues. The germline V gene has CDR1 DFQATT and CDR2 SNEGSKA (reference sequence). With V trimmed by 2 bases and J by 1 base, 5 bases remained unmatched. In DNA form, the CDR3 reads TGCAGTGCTAGACCGACAGGGTTAAGCAATCAGCCCCAGCATTTT. Its translation: CSARPTGLSNQPQHF.

The genes are TRBV4-1 and TRBJ1-1, with D unclear. The V end was cut by 1 base, the J end by 5 bases, with 8 bases between. CDR1 is MGHRA and CDR2 is YSYEKL in the germline V gene. The CDR3 loop spans 13 amino acids. CDR3 loop: CASSQGGWTEAFF. As DNA, the CDR3 is TGCGCCAGCAGCCAAGGGGGTTGGACTGAAGCTTTCTTT.

V and J are TRBV20-1 and TRBJ2-7; 9 positions match TRBD1. V shed 5 bases and J 6 bases; nucleotides not matched to a gene: 8. Germline CDR1 DFQATT, CDR2 SNEGSKA (reference sequence). The CDR3 runs 13 residues. The CDR3 here is CSAGPGQGFEQYF. As DNA, the CDR3 is TGCAGTGCTGGACCGGGACAGGGTTTCGAGCAGTACTTC.

This chain uses TRBV7-8 with TRBJ2-1; a possible D gene is TRBD1 (5 bases). V lost 4 bases and J lost 9, with 16 bases in between. CDR1 SGHVS and CDR2 FQNEAQ come from the germline V gene. This CDR3 has 14 residues. The CDR3: CASSSWQGGGEQFF. CDR3 nucleotides: TGTGCCAGCAGCTCCTGGCAGGGCGGCGGTGAGCAGTTCTTC. Using reference TRBV7-8 and TRBJ2-1 for the parts outside the CDR3, the full variable domain is GAGVSQSPRYKVAKRGQDVALRCDPISGHVSLFWYQQALGQGPEFLTYFQNEAQLDKSGLPSDRFFAERPEGSVSTLKIQRTQQEDSAVYLCASSSWQGGGEQFFGPGTRLTVL.

The chain recombines TRBV7-2 with TRBJ2-5, with a possible D match to TRBD1 (6 bases). There are 13 residues in the CDR3. V dropped 2 bases and J dropped 3 bases, with 7 bases sitting between them. From germline, CDR1 is SGHTA and CDR2 FQGNSA. The CDR3 sequence is CASSLNREETQYF. The CDR3 bases are TGTGCCAGCAGCTTAAACAGGGAAGAGACCCAGTACTTC.

The chain has TRBV9 and TRBJ2-7; D possibly uses TRBD1 or TRBD2 (5 bases each). The CDR3 has 14 amino acids. V was cut by 2 bases and J by 0 bases, with 9 bases left in between. The germline gives CDR1 SGDLS, CDR2 YYNGEE. CDR3 bases: TGTGCCAGCAGCGTTGGGGGTCCCTCCTACGAGCAGTACTTC. This encodes CASSVGGPSYEQYF.

The table lists this clonotype with a count of one. The chain employs TRBV5-6 and TRBJ2-7, with D perhaps TRBD2 (5 bases). This CDR3 region has 13 residues. V lost 0 bases, J lost 3 bases, and 7 bases lay in between. The germline V gene encodes CDR1 SGHDT and CDR2 YYEEEE. As DNA, the CDR3 is TGTGCCAGCAGCTTGGGGCGGGTCTACGAGCAGTACGTC. Encoded protein: CASSLGRVYEQYV.

The CDR3 nucleotides read TGTGCCACCAGCGAGGACAGGGGTGCCACAGATACGCAGTATTTT. Amino acid sequence: CATSEDRGATDTQYF. The chain couples TRBV15 to TRBJ2-3, with 9 bases fitting TRBD1. The CDR3 runs to 15 residues. Germline CDR1 LNHNV, CDR2 YYDKDF (reference sequence). After removal of 5 bases from V and 2 bases from J, the junction contained 5 bases not matched to a gene.

CDR3 DNA sequence: TGTGCCAGCAGCTGGGGTGGCAATCAGCCCCAGCATTTT. Its translation: CASSWGGNQPQHF. The chain links TRBV7-9 to TRBJ1-5, with D uncertain. The CDR3 runs to 13 residues. The V gene's germline CDR1 is SEHNR and CDR2 FQNEAQ (reference sequence). V was trimmed by 4 bases and J by 2 bases, leaving 6 bases between them.

This sequence joins TRBV12-3 or TRBV12-4 and TRBJ2-2, with 8 bases that match TRBD1. This CDR3 is 14 amino acids long. Trimming took 4 bases from V and 6 from J; bases not matched to a gene: 4. The CDR3 DNA reads TGTGCCAGCAGTTCGACAGGGGAGGCCGGGGAGCTGTTTTTT. Translated, it gives CASSSTGEAGELFF.

The CDR3 spells CASSSRVGAVNQPQHF. In nucleotides, the CDR3 is TGTGCCAGCAGCTCAAGGGTCGGGGCAGTCAATCAGCCCCAGCATTTT. The chain combines TRBV7-8 with TRBJ1-5, with D possibly TRBD1 on 5 matching bases. V lost 4 bases and J 3 bases, leaving 16 bases between the germline ends. Germline V CDR1 and CDR2: SGHVS, FQNEAQ. The CDR3 contains 16 residues.

This chain links TRBV20-1 with TRBJ2-1; D might be TRBD1 or TRBD2, each matching 6 bases. V was clipped by 5 bases and J by 8 bases, with 28 bases between them. In germline, CDR1 is DFQATT, CDR2 SNEGSKA (reference sequence). The CDR3 length is 17 residues. The CDR3 here is CSALNTWSGARVHEQFF. The CDR3 nucleotides read TGCAGTGCTCTCAACACCTGGTCGGGGGCGCGGGTTCATGAGCAGTTCTTC.

This clonotype was recorded only once. V and J are TRBV5-1 and TRBJ2-2; no firm D call. Germline loops: CDR1 SGHRS, CDR2 YFSETQ. This CDR3 comprises 15 residues. Trimming took 4 bases from V and 1 from J, leaving 11 bases between them. As DNA, the CDR3 is TGCGCCAGCAGCCTGGTCGTAGGGAACACCGGGGAGCTGTTTTTT. Encoded protein: CASSLVVGNTGELFF.

V gene TRBV6-2 or TRBV6-3 combines with J gene TRBJ1-6, with 10 bases matching TRBD1. The CDR3 is 18 residues long. Germline V gene sequence: CDR1 MNHEY, CDR2 SVGEGT. J was trimmed by 8 bases and V by 6 bases; bases with no gene match: 16. CDR3 bases: TGTGCCAGCAGCCGTCTCCGGGACAGGGGCCGGAGCGATTCACCCCTCCACTTT. Protein sequence: CASSRLRDRGRSDSPLHF.

This rearrangement joins TRBV28 to TRBJ2-1; 14 bases fit TRBD2. Germline lookup yields CDR1 MDHEN and CDR2 SYDVKM. The ends lost 5 bases at V and 9 bases at J; junction bases unmatched: 3. The CDR3 length is 14 residues. This CDR3 reads CASSMGLAGVEQFF. The CDR3 nucleotides read TGTGCCAGCAGTATGGGACTAGCGGGGGTTGAGCAGTTCTTC.